This entry features one T cell receptor (beta chain) sequence. Other DNA sequences in this sample translate to the same CDR3. The ends lost 1 base at V and 2 bases at J; junction bases unmatched: 3. Germline V gene data show CDR1 as SSHAT and CDR2 as FNYEAQ (reference sequence). The CDR3 has 15 amino acids. This sample is drawn from a study of blood T cell repertoires in COVID-19. Study-wide context: The analysed material was cDNA or gDNA that came from T cells, B-cell-depleted T cells, or PBMCs.

The table came from immunoSEQ multiplex PCR; TCRdb's copy has only in-frame clones and leaves some out. Altogether a few hundred thousand clones are present, approximately 92% being singletons, with the ten largest covering 0.9% to 1.2%. Everyone who took part was about 18 to 90 years old, and they came from 24 US areas. Cohorts were based on clinical histories the participants reported. Sequencing used PBMCs or T cells enriched from blood (not recorded which). The sequence was obtained from a man younger than 45 who had recovered from COVID-19. The J gene is TRBJ2-5, the V gene TRBV7-7; the match to TRBD2 covers 8 bases. The CDR3: CASSLGLAGQETQYF. The CDR3 DNA follows: TGTGCCAGCAGCTTAGGGCTAGCGGGTCAAGAGACCCAGTACTTC.